Shown below are 17 T cell receptor beta chains from a single sample sequenced in a study of long-term antiretroviral therapy in people with HIV. Assay version v3.0 of immunoSEQ was used, and it was run at survey level. Sequencing was performed with immunoSEQ multiplex PCR; in TCRdb, only in-frame clones are kept and a portion is missing. The table records 15,000 to 20,000 clones, roughly nine tenths of them present only once. The sample in question was unsorted PBMCs, obtained 4.2 years after starting antiretroviral therapy. The receptors were gathered from a man between 45 and 60 years old with HIV.

The chain joins TRBV19 to TRBJ2-1, with 14 bases identical to TRBD2. The germline V gene encodes CDR1 LNHDA and CDR2 SQIVND (reference sequence). Trimming removed 5 bases from V and 6 bases from J; junction bases left unmatched: 3. The CDR3 is made up of 15 amino acids. The CDR3 spells CASSLGLAGANEQFF. CDR3 DNA: TGTGCCAGTAGTCTGGGACTAGCGGGGGCCAATGAGCAGTTCTTC.

The chain links TRBV19 to TRBJ2-6; 10 bases fit TRBD1. The ends lost 5 bases at V and 4 bases at J; junction bases unmatched: 8. Germline CDR1 LNHDA, CDR2 SQIVND (reference sequence). The CDR3 has 17 amino acids. CDR3 loop: CASSEGQGNWGANVLTF. Here the CDR3 DNA reads TGTGCCAGTAGTGAGGGACAGGGGAATTGGGGGGCCAACGTCCTGACTTTC.

The V call is TRBV5-6, the J call TRBJ1-2; 8 nucleotides match TRBD1. This CDR3 region has 15 residues. Germline V CDR1 and CDR2: SGHDT, YYEEEE. J gave up 8 bases and V 0 bases, and 9 bases lay outside the gene matches. The CDR3: CASSLGLQGAIGYTF. CDR3 in DNA: TGTGCCAGCAGCTTGGGGCTTCAGGGGGCGATCGGCTACACCTTC.

DNA of the CDR3: TGTGCCAGCAGTTACTCGACAGGGGGTGGTCAAGAGACCCAGTACTTC. Amino acids: CASSYSTGGGQETQYF. V gene TRBV6-5 combines with J gene TRBJ2-5, with 9 bases identical to TRBD1. The CDR3 covers 16 residues. The germline CDR1 and CDR2 sequences are MNHEY and SVGAGI. V trimming: 0 bases; J trimming: 2 bases; junction bases outside the gene matches: 4.

The rearrangement joins TRBV29-1 to TRBJ2-3; D remains unclear. Trimming took off 0 bases at V and 1 base at J, with 11 bases between the two ends. CDR3 length equals 15 residues. The germline V gene has CDR1 SQVTM and CDR2 ANQGSEA. The CDR3 DNA follows: TGCAGCGTTGAAGATCGCGGCGTTGGCACAGATACGCAGTATTTT. Translating gives CSVEDRGVGTDTQYF.

This sequence joins TRBV11-1 and TRBJ2-5, with 10 bases lining up with TRBD1. With 1 base clipped from V and 4 bases from J, the junction kept 0 bases outside the gene matches. CDR1 SGHAT and CDR2 FQDESV come from the germline V gene (reference sequence). The CDR3 is 14 amino acids. DNA for the CDR3: TGTGCCAGCAGCTTAGGGGACAGGGGAGAGACCCAGTACTTC. Its translation is CASSLGDRGETQYF.

V is TRBV2 and J is TRBJ1-4; 9 nucleotides match TRBD1. Trimming removed 6 bases from V and 0 bases from J; junction bases left unmatched: 2. Germline V gene data show CDR1 as SNHLY and CDR2 as FYNNEI. The CDR3 spans 15 residues. The CDR3 loop is CASRDRGTTNEKLFF. The CDR3 DNA follows: TGTGCCAGCAGGGACAGGGGAACAACTAATGAAAAACTGTTTTTT.

This chain connects TRBV10-2 to TRBJ1-2; 9 bases match TRBD1. CDR3 size: 13 residues. V lost 6 bases, J lost 4 bases, and 3 bases stayed unmatched. Germline V gives CDR1 WSHSY, CDR2 SAAADI. The CDR3 coding sequence is TGCGCCAGCAGGGGACAGGGTGCCTATGGCTACACCTTC. It yields the protein CASRGQGAYGYTF.

The count of this clone is one. The J gene is TRBJ1-2, the V gene TRBV30; D may be TRBD1 (6 bases). This CDR3 has 13 residues. Germline V gene data show CDR1 as GTSNPN and CDR2 as SVGIG (reference sequence). V was clipped by 0 bases and J by 7 bases, with 12 bases between them. CDR3 sequence reads: CAWSVQGEAGYTF. The CDR3 region has the DNA TGTGCCTGGAGTGTACAGGGAGAGGCTGGCTACACCTTC.

This chain joins TRBV6-1 and TRBJ1-1; D uncertain. Trimming shortened V by 4 bases and J by 5 bases, and 11 bases separated the two germline ends. Looked up from germline, CDR1 is MNHNS and CDR2 is SASEGT. This CDR3 region has 13 residues. The DNA for the CDR3 is TGTGCCAGCAGTGCGAAGGGCCGGACTGAAGCTTTCTTT. Its translation is CASSAKGRTEAFF.

This chain's CDR3 is CASRSSIGDNYGYTF. The CDR3, as DNA: TGTGCCAGCAGGTCCAGCATAGGGGACAACTATGGCTACACCTTC. The chain uses TRBV27 and TRBJ1-2; weak D call: TRBD1 (5 bases). From germline, CDR1 is MNHEY and CDR2 SMNVEV (reference sequence). V was pared by 6 bases and J by 2 bases, with 16 bases between. The CDR3 extends over 15 amino acids.

The chain carries TRBV13 and TRBJ1-1, with D tentatively TRBD1 (5 bases). The CDR3 length is 15 residues. Germline values: CDR1 PRHDT, CDR2 FYEKMQ (reference sequence). Between the trimmed V and J ends, which lost 5 bases and 1 base, there was a span of 14 bases. The CDR3 spells CASSPYRIPNTEAFF. CDR3 sequence (DNA): TGTGCCAGCAGCCCGTACAGGATCCCGAACACTGAAGCTTTCTTT.

The J gene is TRBJ2-2, the V gene TRBV6-5; TRBD1 is a possible D gene (5 bases). Germline CDR1 is MNHEY and CDR2 is SVGAGI. The CDR3 contains 14 residues. V was cut by 2 bases and J by 6 bases, with 10 bases left in between. The CDR3 sequence is CASSYGASPGELFF. The CDR3 DNA follows: TGTGCCAGCAGTTACGGGGCGAGTCCCGGGGAGCTGTTTTTT.

This clone was detected a few times. V gene TRBV9 combines with J gene TRBJ1-2; D is perhaps TRBD1 (6 bases). From germline, CDR1 is SGDLS and CDR2 YYNGEE. The CDR3 length is 15 residues. Trimming removed 3 bases from V and 0 bases from J, with 12 bases in between. Here the CDR3 reads CASSGADRANYGYTF. CDR3 sequence (DNA): TGTGCCAGCAGCGGAGCGGACAGAGCTAACTATGGCTACACCTTC.

The chain links TRBV6-1 to TRBJ2-3; 13 nucleotides align to TRBD2. The CDR3 has 16 amino acids. Per the germline V gene, CDR1 is MNHNS and CDR2 is SASEGT. V dropped 4 bases and J dropped 7; count of bases not matched to a gene: 8. Here the CDR3 reads CASSGTSGGVGNTQYF. CDR3 sequence (DNA): TGTGCCAGCAGTGGGACTAGCGGGGGAGTCGGGAATACGCAGTATTTT.

The rearrangement joins TRBV19 to TRBJ1-5; possibly TRBD1 for D (6 bases). The CDR3 spans 13 residues. Germline CDR1 LNHDA, CDR2 SQIVND (reference sequence). The V end lost 9 bases, the J end lost 10 bases, and 19 bases lay between the germline ends. This chain's CDR3 is CASSDRLNSPQHF. CDR3 coding DNA: TGTGCCAGCTCCGACAGGCTAAACTCACCCCAGCATTTT.

This clone is a singleton in its sample. The gene calls are TRBV5-1 and TRBJ1-2; D is undetermined. Germline V lookup: CDR1 SGHRS, CDR2 YFSETQ. V was clipped by 0 bases and J by 2 bases, with 5 bases between them. This CDR3 spans 13 amino acids. The CDR3 reads CASSLVGNYGYTF. The CDR3 DNA reads as TGCGCCAGCAGCTTGGTAGGGAACTATGGCTACACCTTC. Full variable domain (outside the CDR3, taken from reference TRBV5-1 and TRBJ1-2): KAGVTQTPRYLIKTRGQQVTLSCSPISGHRSVSWYQQTPGQGLQFLFEYFSETQRNKGNFPGRFSGRQFSNSRSEMNVSTLELGDSALYLCASSLVGNYGYTFGSGTRLTVV.